This T cell receptor beta chain was observed in a study of regulatory T cells in long-lasting Graves disease. Background on the study: The study counted Graves' disease as persistent given over 5 years of antithyroid drugs and positive TSH receptor antibodies. Study-level points and caveats: Lower TCR diversity was seen in persistent Graves' patients than in newly diagnosed ones. Persistent disease showed a preference for TRBV28, TRBJ1-2 and TRBJ2-5. Patients with persistent disease shared some 2,500 public clonotypes, outpacing the approximately 970 shared by new patients.

Turning to this clonotype: The antigen remains undetermined. A read error may be the cause here, since a much bigger clone is one base away.

This CDR3 region has 15 residues. The V gene's germline CDR1 is SGHAT and CDR2 FQDESV (reference sequence). The V gene lost 1 base and the J gene lost 0 bases, with 9 bases spanning the gap. Assembly of TCR beta libraries relied on iRepertoire HTBI primers together with Arm-PCR of CDR3 regions. TCRdb re-called the multiplex PCR reads with MiXCR, one entry per CDR3 protein. The repertoire holds roughly 500,000 distinct CDR3 sequences, with less than 25% as singletons. Documented time point: persistent/refractory GD, antithyroid drugs over 5 years with positive TRAb. The TCR library was made from RNA that had been extracted from PBMCs in TRIzol.

This TCR came from a female donor with Graves disease. The chain links TRBV11-1 to TRBJ2-5; D ambiguous. The sample in question was peripheral blood mononuclear cells (PBMCs), obtained when the disease was refractory, from a patient treated with antithyroid drugs. The CDR3 loop is CASSLEGGYQETQYF. CDR3 in DNA: TGTGCCAGCAGCTTAGAGGGCGGATACCAAGAGACCCAGTACTTC.